The clone carrying this T cell receptor (beta chain) was found a few times. Its antigen is as yet unknown. The Oncomine TCR Beta short-read assay generated sequence data from the DNA of cultured CD4+ T cells. TCRdb redid the calling of the PCR reads with MiXCR, one entry per CDR3 protein. The sample shows 20,000 to 25,000 distinct CDR3 sequences, around half of them seen only once. Treatment defined: approximately nine-day PBMC culture with coronavirus spike peptide pools or control peptides (ViraFEST assay). These data originate in a study of vaccination and CD4 T cells after COVID-19. Study-wide context: Typically, post-vaccine samples were obtained a median roughly 70 days after dose two, within a range of 14 to 241. Stimuli were overlapping spike peptide pools of SARS-CoV-2 and three common cold coronaviruses (HCoV-NL63, HCoV-OC43, HCoV-229E). Each of the control cultures got a CEFX pool, an HIV-1 Nef pool, or no peptide. Study outcomes and limitations: In convalescent patients, 304 of 307 vaccine-specific clones were mono-reactive for SARS-CoV-2 spike.

The V and J ends lost 4 bases and 10 bases respectively, with 22 bases between them. Germline V gene data show CDR1 as MNHEY and CDR2 as SMNVEV (reference sequence). This CDR3 region has 16 residues. The sequence derives from a human donor who had recovered from COVID-19. The source material was CD4+ T cells from blood, cultured in vitro. The chain couples TRBV27 to TRBJ1-4; D perhaps matches TRBD1 (6 bases). The CDR3 here is CASSSNLQGFGRKLFF. The DNA of the CDR3 is TGTGCCAGCAGTTCTAACCTCCAGGGGTTTGGCCGAAAACTGTTTTTT.